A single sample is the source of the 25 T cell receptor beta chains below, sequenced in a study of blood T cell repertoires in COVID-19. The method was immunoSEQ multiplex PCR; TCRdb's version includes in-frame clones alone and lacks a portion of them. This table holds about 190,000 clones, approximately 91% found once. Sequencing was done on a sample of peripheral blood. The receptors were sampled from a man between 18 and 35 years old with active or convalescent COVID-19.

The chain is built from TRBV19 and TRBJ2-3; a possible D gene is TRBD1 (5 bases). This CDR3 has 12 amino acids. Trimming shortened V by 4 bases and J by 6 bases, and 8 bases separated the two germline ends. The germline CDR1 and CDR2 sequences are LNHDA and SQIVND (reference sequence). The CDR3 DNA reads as TGTGCCAGTAGTACAGGGCCGGATACGCAGTATTTT. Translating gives CASSTGPDTQYF.

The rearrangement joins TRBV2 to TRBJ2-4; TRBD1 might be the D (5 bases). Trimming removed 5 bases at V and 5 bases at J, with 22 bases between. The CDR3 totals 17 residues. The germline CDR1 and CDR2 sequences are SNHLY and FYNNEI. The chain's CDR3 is CASSQFWGLGGQNIQYF. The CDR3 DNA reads TGTGCCAGCAGTCAGTTCTGGGGCCTGGGCGGTCAAAACATTCAGTACTTC.

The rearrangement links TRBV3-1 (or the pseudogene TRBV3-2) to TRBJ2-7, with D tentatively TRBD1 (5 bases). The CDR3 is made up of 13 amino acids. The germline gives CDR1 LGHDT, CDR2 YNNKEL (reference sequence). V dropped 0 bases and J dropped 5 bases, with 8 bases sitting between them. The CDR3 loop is CASSQDREDEQYF. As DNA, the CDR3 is TGTGCCAGCAGCCAAGACAGGGAAGACGAGCAGTACTTC.

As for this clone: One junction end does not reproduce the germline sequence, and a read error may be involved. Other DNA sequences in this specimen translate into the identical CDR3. This CDR3 is CASSPQGSYEQYF. The CDR3 DNA reads as TGTGCCAGCTCTCCACAGGGGTCCTACGAGCAGTACTTC. This chain links TRBV18 with TRBJ2-7, with 7 bases aligning to TRBD1. There are 13 residues in the CDR3. Looked up from germline, CDR1 is KGHSH and CDR2 is LQKENI.

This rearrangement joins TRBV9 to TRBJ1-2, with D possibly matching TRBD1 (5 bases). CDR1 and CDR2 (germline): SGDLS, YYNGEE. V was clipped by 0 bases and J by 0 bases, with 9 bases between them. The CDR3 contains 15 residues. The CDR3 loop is CASSVDDRANYGYTF. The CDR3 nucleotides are TGTGCCAGCAGCGTAGATGACAGAGCTAACTATGGCTACACCTTC.

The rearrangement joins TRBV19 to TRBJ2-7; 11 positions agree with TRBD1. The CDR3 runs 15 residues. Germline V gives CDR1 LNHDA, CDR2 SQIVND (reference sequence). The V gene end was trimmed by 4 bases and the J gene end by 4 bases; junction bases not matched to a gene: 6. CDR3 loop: CASSKGQGAAYEQYF. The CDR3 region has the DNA TGTGCCAGTAGTAAAGGACAGGGGGCCGCTTACGAGCAGTACTTC.

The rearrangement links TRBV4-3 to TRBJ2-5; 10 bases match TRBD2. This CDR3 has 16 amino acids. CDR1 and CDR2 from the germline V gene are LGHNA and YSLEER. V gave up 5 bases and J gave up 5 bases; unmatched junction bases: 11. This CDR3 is CASSNFLAGGGETQYF. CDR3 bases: TGCGCCAGCAGCAATTTCTTAGCGGGAGGAGGGGAGACCCAGTACTTC.

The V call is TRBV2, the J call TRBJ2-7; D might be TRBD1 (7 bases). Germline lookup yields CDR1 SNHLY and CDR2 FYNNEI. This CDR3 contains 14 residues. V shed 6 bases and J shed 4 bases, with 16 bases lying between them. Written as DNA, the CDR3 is TGTGCCAGCAGGGCCCAGGGGGGTGGGTACGAGCAGTACTTC. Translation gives CASRAQGGGYEQYF.

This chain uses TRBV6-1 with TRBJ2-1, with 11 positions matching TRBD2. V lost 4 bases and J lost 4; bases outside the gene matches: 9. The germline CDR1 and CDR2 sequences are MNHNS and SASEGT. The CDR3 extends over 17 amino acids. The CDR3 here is CASSVTLTSGVYNEQFF. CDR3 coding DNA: TGTGCCAGCAGTGTGACCTTGACTAGCGGGGTGTACAATGAGCAGTTCTTC.

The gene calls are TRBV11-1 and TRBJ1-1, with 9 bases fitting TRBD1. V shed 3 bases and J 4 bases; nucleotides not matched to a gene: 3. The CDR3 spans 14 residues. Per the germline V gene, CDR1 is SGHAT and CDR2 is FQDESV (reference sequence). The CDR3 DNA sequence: TGTGCCAGCAGCTTCAGACAGGGGGGCACTGAAGCTTTCTTT. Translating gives CASSFRQGGTEAFF.

The CDR3 region is CASSLARDGLEQYF. As DNA, the CDR3 is TGCGCCAGCAGCTTGGCCAGGGATGGCCTCGAGCAGTACTTC. The rearrangement joins TRBV5-1 to TRBJ2-7, with D perhaps matching TRBD1 (5 bases). CDR1 is SGHRS and CDR2 is YFSETQ in the germline V gene. Trimming removed 0 bases from V and 6 bases from J, with 13 bases in between. This CDR3 is built from 14 residues.

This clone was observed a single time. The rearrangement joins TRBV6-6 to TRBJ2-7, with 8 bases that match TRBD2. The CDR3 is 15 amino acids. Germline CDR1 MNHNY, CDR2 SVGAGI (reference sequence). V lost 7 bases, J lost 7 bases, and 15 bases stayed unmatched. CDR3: CASTLGISGGGEQYF. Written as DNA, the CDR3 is TGTGCCAGCACCTTGGGGATATCGGGAGGGGGGGAGCAGTACTTC.

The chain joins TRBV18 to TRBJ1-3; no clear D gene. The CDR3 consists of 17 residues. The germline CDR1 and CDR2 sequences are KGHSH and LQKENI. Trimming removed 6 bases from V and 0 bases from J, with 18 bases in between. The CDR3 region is CASSPPNRAGSGNTIYF. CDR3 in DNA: TGTGCCAGCTCCCCTCCCAACCGGGCGGGCTCTGGAAACACCATATATTTT.

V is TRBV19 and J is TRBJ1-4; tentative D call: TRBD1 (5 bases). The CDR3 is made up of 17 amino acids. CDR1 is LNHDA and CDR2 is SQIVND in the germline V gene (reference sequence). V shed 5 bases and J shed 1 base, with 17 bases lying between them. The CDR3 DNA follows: TGTGCCAGTAGTCCCGGGAGGCTAGGGGAAACTAATGAAAAACTGTTTTTT. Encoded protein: CASSPGRLGETNEKLFF. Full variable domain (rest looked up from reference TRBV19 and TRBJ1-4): DGGITQSPKYLFRKEGQNVTLSCEQNLNHDAMYWYRQDPGQGLRLIYYSQIVNDFQKGDIAEGYSVSREKKESFPLTVTSAQKNPTAFYLCASSPGRLGETNEKLFFGSGTQLSVL.

CDR3 DNA sequence: TGTGCCAGCAGCACAACACAGGGCGGCATTCAGTACTTC. It is translated as CASSTTQGGIQYF. The chain couples TRBV7-9 to TRBJ2-4; maybe TRBD1 (6 bases). Trimming removed 5 bases from V and 9 bases from J, with 14 bases in between. The CDR3 length is 13 residues. Germline CDR1 is SEHNR and CDR2 is FQNEAQ (reference sequence).

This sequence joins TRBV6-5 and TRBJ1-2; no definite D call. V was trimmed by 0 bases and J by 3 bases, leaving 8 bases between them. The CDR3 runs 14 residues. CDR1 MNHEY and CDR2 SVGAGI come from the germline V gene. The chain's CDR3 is CASSYSIRDYGYTF. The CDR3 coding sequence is TGTGCCAGCAGTTACTCGATCCGAGACTATGGCTACACCTTC.

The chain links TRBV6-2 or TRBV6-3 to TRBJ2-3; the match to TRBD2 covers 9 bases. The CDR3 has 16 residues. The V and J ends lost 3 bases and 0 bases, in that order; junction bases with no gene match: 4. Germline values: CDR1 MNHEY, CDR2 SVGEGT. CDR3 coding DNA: TGTGCCAGCAGTTATAAGACTAGCGGTAGCACAGATACGCAGTATTTT. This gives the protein CASSYKTSGSTDTQYF.

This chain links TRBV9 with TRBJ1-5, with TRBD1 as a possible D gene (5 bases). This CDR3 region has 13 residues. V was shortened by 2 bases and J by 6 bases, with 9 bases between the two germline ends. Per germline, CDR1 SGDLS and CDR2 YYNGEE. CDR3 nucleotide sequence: TGTGCCAGCAGCGTGGGGCAGTTTCAGCCCCAGCATTTT. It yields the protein CASSVGQFQPQHF.

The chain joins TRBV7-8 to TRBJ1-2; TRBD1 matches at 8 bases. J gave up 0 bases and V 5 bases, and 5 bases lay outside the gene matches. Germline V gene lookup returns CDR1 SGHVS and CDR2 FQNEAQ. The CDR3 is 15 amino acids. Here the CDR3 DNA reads TGTGCCAGCAGCCCCAGGACAGGGACTAACTATGGCTACACCTTC. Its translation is CASSPRTGTNYGYTF.

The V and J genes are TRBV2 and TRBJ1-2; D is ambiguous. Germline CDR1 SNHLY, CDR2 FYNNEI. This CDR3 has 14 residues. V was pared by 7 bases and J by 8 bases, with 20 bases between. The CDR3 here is CASTTGVALTGYTF. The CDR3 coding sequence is TGTGCCAGCACTACCGGGGTAGCTTTGACCGGCTACACCTTC.

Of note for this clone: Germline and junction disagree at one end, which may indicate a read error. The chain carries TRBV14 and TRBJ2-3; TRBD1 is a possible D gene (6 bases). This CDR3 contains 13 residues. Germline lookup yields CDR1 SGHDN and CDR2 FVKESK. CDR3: CASSKDRWDTQYF. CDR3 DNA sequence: TGTGCCAGCAGCAAAGACAGGTGGGATACGCAGTATTTT.

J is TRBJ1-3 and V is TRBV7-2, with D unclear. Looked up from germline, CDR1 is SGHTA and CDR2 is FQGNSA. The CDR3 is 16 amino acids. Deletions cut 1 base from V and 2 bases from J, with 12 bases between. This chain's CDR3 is CASSLGAWNPGNTIYF. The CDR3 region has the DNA TGTGCCAGCAGCTTAGGGGCATGGAACCCTGGAAACACCATATATTTT.

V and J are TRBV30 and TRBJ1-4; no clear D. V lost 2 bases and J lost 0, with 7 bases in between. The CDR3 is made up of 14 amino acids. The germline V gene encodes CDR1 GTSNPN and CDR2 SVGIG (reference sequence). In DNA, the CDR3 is TGTGCCTGGAGTCTGGCAGCAACTAATGAAAAACTGTTTTTT. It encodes CAWSLAATNEKLFF. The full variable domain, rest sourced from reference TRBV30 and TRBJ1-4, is SQTIHQWPATLVQPVGSPLSLECTVEGTSNPNLYWYRQAAGRGLQLLFYSVGIGQISSEVPQNLSASRPQDRQFILSSKKLLLSDSGFYLCAWSLAATNEKLFFGSGTQLSVL.

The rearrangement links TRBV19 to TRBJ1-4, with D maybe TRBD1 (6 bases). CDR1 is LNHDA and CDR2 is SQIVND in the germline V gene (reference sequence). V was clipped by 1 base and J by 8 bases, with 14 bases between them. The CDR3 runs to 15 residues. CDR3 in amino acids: CASSIAAGAGEKLFF. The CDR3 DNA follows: TGTGCCAGTAGTATAGCCGCAGGGGCTGGCGAAAAACTGTTTTTT.

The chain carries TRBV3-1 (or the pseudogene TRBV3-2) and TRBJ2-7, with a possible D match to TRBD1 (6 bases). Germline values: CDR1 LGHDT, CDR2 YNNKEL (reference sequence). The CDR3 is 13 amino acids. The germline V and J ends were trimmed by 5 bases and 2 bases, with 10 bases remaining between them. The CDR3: CASSLTGTYEQYF. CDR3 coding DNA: TGTGCCAGCAGCTTAACAGGGACCTACGAGCAGTACTTC.